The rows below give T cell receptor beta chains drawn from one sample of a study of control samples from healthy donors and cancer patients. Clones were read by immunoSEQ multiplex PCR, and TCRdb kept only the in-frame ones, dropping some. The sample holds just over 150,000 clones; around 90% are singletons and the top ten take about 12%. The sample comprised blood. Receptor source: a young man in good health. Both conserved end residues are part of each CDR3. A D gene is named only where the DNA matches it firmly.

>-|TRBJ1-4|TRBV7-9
TGTGCCAGCAGGCTTCAGGTGGTGGGTAATGAAAAACTGTTTTTT
CASRLQVVGNEKLFF
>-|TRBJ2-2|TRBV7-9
TGTGCCAGCAGCAGTGTAGCGAACACCGGGGAGCTGTTTTTT
CASSSVANTGELFF
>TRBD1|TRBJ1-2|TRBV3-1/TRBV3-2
TGTGCCAGCAGCCCCCCCGGGACAGCAGGCAACCTCTATGGCTACACCTTC
CASSPPGTAGNLYGYTF
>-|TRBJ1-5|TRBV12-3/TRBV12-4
TGTGCCAGCAGTGCCCCGGGTCAGCCCCAGCATTTT
CASSAPGQPQHF
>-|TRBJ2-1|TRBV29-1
TGCAGCGTCGACCTGACTAGTAGAGAGCAGTTCTTC
CSVDLTSREQFF
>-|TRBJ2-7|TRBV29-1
TGCAGCGCCCTAGGGTACGAGCAGTACTTC
CSALGYEQYF
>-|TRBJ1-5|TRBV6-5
TGTGCCAGCAGTTTAGGCCCGAGTCAGCCCCAGCATTTT
CASSLGPSQPQHF
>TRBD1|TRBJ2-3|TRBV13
TGTGCCAGCAGCTTAGGGACAGGGATCCCAGATACGCAGTATTTT
CASSLGTGIPDTQYF
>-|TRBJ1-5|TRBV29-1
TGCAGCGTCGAGGTGGGACCAGATCAGCCCCAGCATTTT
CSVEVGPDQPQHF
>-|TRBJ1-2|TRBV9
TGTGCCAGCACCCCGGGGGACGGAAACTATGGCTACACCTTC
CASTPGDGNYGYTF
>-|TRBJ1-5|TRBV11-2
TGTGCCAGCAGCCAGACCCTCAATCAGCCCCAGCATTTT
CASSQTLNQPQHF
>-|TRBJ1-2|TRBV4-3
TGCGCCAGCAGCCAAGAAGTCAGCCTGGCCTATGGCTACACCTTC
CASSQEVSLAYGYTF
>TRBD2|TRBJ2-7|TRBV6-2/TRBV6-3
TGTGCCAGCAGTTACGTTGGGACTATCTACGAGCAGTACTTC
CASSYVGTIYEQYF
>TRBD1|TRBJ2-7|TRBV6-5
TGTGCCAGCAGTTACCAACAGGGGCATTCCTACGAGCAGTACTTC
CASSYQQGHSYEQYF
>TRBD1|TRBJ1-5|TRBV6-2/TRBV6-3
TGTGCCAGCAGTTACTCCCAGGGGGCGAGCAATCAGCCCCAGCATTTT
CASSYSQGASNQPQHF
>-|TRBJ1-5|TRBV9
TGTGCCAGCAGCGTTGGGACGGCGAATCAGCCCCAGCATTTT
CASSVGTANQPQHF
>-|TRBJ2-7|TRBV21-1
TGTGCCTCCCGAGGCAGGGTCTACGAGCAGTACTTC
CASRGRVYEQYF
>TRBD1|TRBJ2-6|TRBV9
TGTGCCAGCAGCGTGTCCGGGACAGGGGGTTCCCTTTCTGGGGCCAACGTCCTGACTTTC
CASSVSGTGGSLSGANVLTF
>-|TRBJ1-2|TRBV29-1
TGCAGCGTTTCCGACGCGCCAGGTGGCTACACCTTC
CSVSDAPGGYTF
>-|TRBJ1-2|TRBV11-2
TGTGCCAGCAGCTTAGGCGTCGGAGGCTACACCTTC
CASSLGVGGYTF
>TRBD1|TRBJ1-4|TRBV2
TGTGCCAGCCGCACCGGGACAGGGGAAGAAAAACTGTTTTTT
CASRTGTGEEKLFF
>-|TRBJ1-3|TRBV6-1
TGTGCCAGCAGTGAAGCGGGTCACACCATATATTTT
CASSEAGHTIYF